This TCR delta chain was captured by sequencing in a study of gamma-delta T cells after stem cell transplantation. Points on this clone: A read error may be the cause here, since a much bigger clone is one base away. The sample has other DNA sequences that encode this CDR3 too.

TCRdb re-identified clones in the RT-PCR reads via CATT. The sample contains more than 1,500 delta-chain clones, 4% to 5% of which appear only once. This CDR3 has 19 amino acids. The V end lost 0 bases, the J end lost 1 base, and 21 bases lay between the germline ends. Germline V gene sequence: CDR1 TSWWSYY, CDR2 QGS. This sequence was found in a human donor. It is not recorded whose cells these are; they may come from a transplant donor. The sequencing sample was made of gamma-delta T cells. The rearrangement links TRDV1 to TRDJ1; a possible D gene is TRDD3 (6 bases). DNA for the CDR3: TGTGCTCTTGGGGAACTAGAGATTCCCATGTGGGGATTCACCGATAAACTCATCTTT. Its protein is CALGELEIPMWGFTDKLIF.